The 16 T cell receptor beta chains below come from one sample, sequenced in a study of T cell repertoires in cytomegalovirus infection. One entry per CDR3 protein, called by TCRdb with MiXCR from the reads. The repertoire holds about 450,000 distinct CDR3 sequences, with 25% to 40% as singletons. The sequenced sample consisted of PBMCs. Receptors originate from a human donor in good health (CMV status not recorded). Some clones in this sample may be carry-over from other donors' samples.

This clonotype was seen more than once but under ten times. V usage is TRBV6-6 and J usage is TRBJ2-7; TRBD1 matches 7 bases. Germline CDR1 reads MNHNY; CDR2 reads SVGAGI (reference sequence). The CDR3 is 16 amino acids. The trim removed 4 bases at V and 4 bases at J, leaving 13 bases unmatched. DNA for the CDR3: TGTGCCAGCAGTTTAGGCAAGCCAGGGGGTGGTTACGAGCAGTACTTC. Amino acids: CASSLGKPGGGYEQYF.

This clonotype was detected only a few times. V gene TRBV15 combines with J gene TRBJ1-6; D unclear. This CDR3 has 16 amino acids. V was cut by 3 bases and J by 2 bases, with 11 bases left in between. Germline V gene sequence: CDR1 LNHNV, CDR2 YYDKDF (reference sequence). In DNA, the CDR3 is TGTGCCACCAGCAGCCGGGAAACTGCCTATAATTCACCCCTCCACTTT. Translating it yields CATSSRETAYNSPLHF.

The chain couples TRBV19 to TRBJ2-2, with no clear D. Per the germline V gene, CDR1 is LNHDA and CDR2 is SQIVND (reference sequence). The ends were cut back, 5 bases at V and 4 bases at J, with 17 bases in the middle. The CDR3 loop spans 16 amino acids. DNA for the CDR3: TGTGCCAGTAGTGCCCCCGTGGGGTCCGGCACCGGGGAGCTGTTTTTT. Protein sequence: CASSAPVGSGTGELFF.

This sequence joins TRBV14 and TRBJ2-5, with 9 bases that match TRBD2. CDR1 is SGHDN, CDR2 FVKESK, per germline. V shed 3 bases, J shed 4 bases, and the junction held 12 bases outside the gene matches. The CDR3 length is 17 residues. The CDR3, as DNA: TGTGCCAGCAGCCATCCGAATATCGCGGGGGGGCGAGAGACCCAGTACTTC. Amino acid sequence: CASSHPNIAGGRETQYF.

This clonotype was detected only a few times. V usage is TRBV19 and J usage is TRBJ1-4, with TRBD1 identical over 9 bases. This CDR3 contains 15 residues. With V trimmed by 6 bases and J by 2 bases, 4 bases remained unmatched. The germline gives CDR1 LNHDA, CDR2 SQIVND (reference sequence). CDR3 nucleotide sequence: TGTGCCAGTAGACCGGACAGGGGCACTAATGAAAAACTGTTTTTT. Translation: CASRPDRGTNEKLFF.

On this clonotype: Compared with germline, one end of the junction differs, possibly owing to a read error. The J gene is TRBJ1-3, the V gene TRBV7-8, with D perhaps TRBD1 (5 bases). CDR1 and CDR2 (germline): SGHVS, FQNEAQ. This CDR3 spans 15 amino acids. CDR3: CASSLWGGTGNTISF. The DNA of the CDR3 is TGTGCCAGCAGCTTATGGGGAGGGACTGGAAACACCATATCTTTT.

This clonotype was counted a few times. This chain joins TRBV6-5 and TRBJ1-1, with TRBD1 as a possible D gene (6 bases). Looked up from germline, CDR1 is MNHEY and CDR2 is SVGAGI. The CDR3 is 15 amino acids. V dropped 5 bases and J dropped 0 bases, with 13 bases sitting between them. This CDR3 reads CASSPRDKLNTEAFF. CDR3 nucleotides: TGTGCCAGCAGTCCGCGGGACAAGCTGAACACTGAAGCTTTCTTT.

As concerns this clonotype: This may be a read error, as it is one base from a much larger clone. The V call is TRBV28, the J call TRBJ1-2; D is perhaps TRBD1 (6 bases). The V end was cut by 6 bases, the J end by 1 base, with 6 bases between. The CDR3 sequence is 12 residues long. The germline CDR1 and CDR2 sequences are MDHEN and SYDVKM. CDR3 protein: CASRGHNYGYTF. CDR3 bases: TGTGCCAGCAGGGGACATAACTATGGCTACACCTTC.

The CDR3 reads CASSRLGRRQMNTEAFF. The CDR3 DNA reads TGCGCCAGCAGCCGCTTGGGACGACGGCAGATGAACACTGAAGCTTTCTTT. J is TRBJ1-1 and V is TRBV5-1; D is possibly TRBD1 (5 bases). The CDR3 contains 17 residues. Trimming stripped 4 bases from V and 0 bases from J, with 19 bases between. Germline assignment: CDR1 SGHRS and CDR2 YFSETQ.

The rearrangement joins TRBV28 to TRBJ2-3, with D possibly being TRBD1 or TRBD2 (5 bases each). The germline V gene has CDR1 MDHEN and CDR2 SYDVKM. The germline V and J ends were trimmed by 8 bases and 3 bases, with 15 bases remaining between them. This CDR3 spans 14 amino acids. For the CDR3, the DNA is TGTGCCAGCCGGGGCTTCACACGTACAGATACGCAGTATTTT. Protein sequence: CASRGFTRTDTQYF. Full variable domain (missing parts from reference TRBV28 and TRBJ2-3): DVKVTQSSRYLVKRTGEKVFLECVQDMDHENMFWYRQDPGLGLRLIYFSYDVKMKEKGDIPEGYSVSREKKERFSLILESASTNQTSMYLCASRGFTRTDTQYFGPGTRLTVL.

The V call is TRBV5-4, the J call TRBJ1-6; D ambiguous. Trimming stripped 5 bases from V and 7 bases from J, with 19 bases between. CDR1 is SGHNT and CDR2 is YYREEE in the germline V gene (reference sequence). CDR3 length equals 16 residues. The CDR3 protein is CASSPSTSMGNSPLHF. For the CDR3, the DNA is TGTGCCAGCAGTCCATCGACCTCCATGGGAAATTCACCCCTCCACTTT.

CDR3 protein: CASSYSQRGAYNEQFF. CDR3 DNA sequence: TGTGCCAGCAGTTACTCCCAGCGGGGCGCTTACAATGAGCAGTTCTTC. The rearrangement joins TRBV6-2 or TRBV6-3 to TRBJ2-1; 7 bases fit TRBD2. This CDR3 spans 16 amino acids. V was clipped by 0 bases and J by 4 bases; unmatched bases: 6. Germline V gives CDR1 MNHEY, CDR2 SVGEGT.

This clonotype was recorded a few times. The chain recombines TRBV27 with TRBJ1-2, with TRBD1 identical over 10 bases. The CDR3 contains 13 residues. V gave up 5 bases and J gave up 6 bases; unmatched junction bases: 3. Per the germline V gene, CDR1 is MNHEY and CDR2 is SMNVEV (reference sequence). The CDR3 nucleotides read TGTGCCAGCAGTGGCGGGACAGGGGATGGCTACACCTTC. Protein product: CASSGGTGDGYTF.

This clonotype was observed many times. J is TRBJ2-1 and V is TRBV7-2; D gene unclear. The CDR3 contains 14 residues. Germline CDR1 is SGHTA and CDR2 is FQGNSA. With 5 bases removed from V and 3 bases from J, the gap between germline ends came to 11 bases. The CDR3 here is CASSRAVFYNEQFF. The DNA of the CDR3 is TGTGCCAGCAGCCGGGCTGTTTTCTACAATGAGCAGTTCTTC.

For the CDR3, the DNA is TGTGCCAGTAGTGCACTCCAGGGAGACTATGGCTACACCTTC. Amino acids: CASSALQGDYGYTF. The chain combines TRBV19 with TRBJ1-2; D perhaps matches TRBD1 (5 bases). Trimming took 5 bases from V and 3 from J, leaving 13 bases between them. The CDR3 sequence is 14 residues long. Germline values: CDR1 LNHDA, CDR2 SQIVND (reference sequence).

The chain couples TRBV7-9 to TRBJ2-1; tentatively, D is TRBD2 (5 bases). The CDR3 is 13 residues long. Trimming left V 3 bases short and J 8 bases short, with 11 bases between. Looked up from germline, CDR1 is SEHNR and CDR2 is FQNEAQ (reference sequence). The CDR3 sequence is CASSFYPGDEQFF. In DNA, the CDR3 is TGTGCCAGCAGCTTCTACCCCGGGGATGAGCAGTTCTTC.